Each of the 22 T cell receptor beta chains below was sequenced from the same sample in a study of control samples from healthy donors and cancer patients. Assay: immunoSEQ multiplex PCR; the TCRdb copy retains only in-frame clones and omits some. Of 150,000 to 200,000 clones listed, approximately 90% are singletons. Sequencing used blood. Every receptor here comes from a man aged 25 to 40 in good health.

The chain is built from TRBV7-8 and TRBJ1-1, with D hard to call. V was cut by 5 bases and J by 4 bases, with 14 bases left in between. Germline assignment: CDR1 SGHVS and CDR2 FQNEAQ. The CDR3 has 14 amino acids. CDR3 DNA: TGTGCCAGCAGCCTCCGGGAAATCGGCACTGAAGCTTTCTTT. Amino acid sequence: CASSLREIGTEAFF.

This rearrangement joins TRBV6-2 or TRBV6-3 to TRBJ1-2; D uncertain. Trimming cost V 2 bases and J 1 base, with 5 bases left between them. Per the germline V gene, CDR1 is MNHEY and CDR2 is SVGEGT. CDR3 length: 13 amino acids. CDR3 region: CASSYEGNYGYTF. The CDR3 DNA is TGTGCCAGCAGTTACGAGGGTAACTATGGCTACACCTTC.

This chain uses TRBV7-9 with TRBJ2-7; D may correspond to TRBD1 or TRBD2 (6 bases each). Trimming removed 1 base from V and 3 bases from J, with 10 bases in between. Germline V lookup: CDR1 SEHNR, CDR2 FQNEAQ (reference sequence). The CDR3 totals 14 residues. CDR3 DNA: TGTGCCAGCAGCTTAGGGGGGGCCATCTACGAGCAGTACTTC. Amino acids: CASSLGGAIYEQYF.

This sequence joins TRBV2 and TRBJ2-3, with TRBD1 matching 9 bases. The CDR3 consists of 16 residues. The V gene's germline CDR1 is SNHLY and CDR2 FYNNEI. V lost 5 bases and J lost 4; bases outside the gene matches: 10. CDR3 DNA: TGTGCCAGCAGTCCCAGGACAGGGGCCGGCCCAGATACGCAGTATTTT. As protein: CASSPRTGAGPDTQYF.

This clone was detected only once. The rearrangement links TRBV20-1 to TRBJ2-7; the D gene is possibly TRBD2 (6 bases). The V end lost 3 bases, the J end lost 1 base, and 13 bases lay between the germline ends. CDR3 size: 14 residues. Germline V gives CDR1 DFQATT, CDR2 SNEGSKA (reference sequence). The CDR3 sequence is CSASSSGSSYEQYF. CDR3 DNA sequence: TGCAGTGCTAGTAGTAGCGGATCGTCCTACGAGCAGTACTTC.

The genes are TRBV2 and TRBJ1-3, with D possibly TRBD1 on 6 matching bases. The CDR3 covers 15 residues. V was clipped by 1 base and J by 2 bases, with 9 bases between them. Germline lookup yields CDR1 SNHLY and CDR2 FYNNEI. CDR3 loop: CASSEVHRAGNTIYF. DNA for the CDR3: TGTGCCAGCAGTGAAGTTCACAGGGCTGGAAACACCATATATTTT.

This clone has just one count. The chain joins TRBV4-3 to TRBJ1-6; D not resolved. CDR3 length: 16 amino acids. Trimming left V 0 bases short and J 8 bases short, with 14 bases between. Germline V gene data show CDR1 as LGHNA and CDR2 as YSLEER. The CDR3 DNA follows: TGCGCCAGCAGCCAAGATATCCCCGACGAGTATTCACCCCTCCACTTT. This codes for CASSQDIPDEYSPLHF.

This chain connects TRBV7-2 to TRBJ2-1; D unclear. V gave up 3 bases and J gave up 6 bases, with 21 bases separating them. The CDR3 runs to 17 residues. Germline V gene data show CDR1 as SGHTA and CDR2 as FQGNSA. The CDR3 sequence is CASSLDRSSRLPNEQFF. The CDR3 bases are TGTGCCAGCAGCTTGGATCGGTCTAGTAGGCTACCCAATGAGCAGTTCTTC. Based on the CDR3 plus reference TRBV7-2 and TRBJ2-1, the full variable domain is GAGVSQSPSNKVTEKGKDVELRCDPISGHTALYWYRQSLGQGLEFLIYFQGNSAPDKSGLPSDRFSAERTGGSVSTLTIQRTQQEDSAVYLCASSLDRSSRLPNEQFFGPGTRLTVL.

The chain recombines TRBV6-5 with TRBJ2-7; D is perhaps TRBD1 or TRBD2 (5 bases each). CDR3 size: 15 residues. Germline values: CDR1 MNHEY, CDR2 SVGAGI. The ends were cut back, 6 bases at V and 5 bases at J, with 20 bases in the middle. The CDR3 DNA sequence: TGTGCCAGCAGACCCAGTGGGACGGGCAACCACGAGCAGTACTTC. Amino acids: CASRPSGTGNHEQYF.

The chain recombines TRBV7-9 with TRBJ1-1; D gene uncertain. Trimming removed 0 bases at V and 1 base at J, with 3 bases between. There are 13 residues in the CDR3. CDR1 and CDR2 (germline): SEHNR, FQNEAQ (reference sequence). The CDR3 is CASSLARNTEAFF. The CDR3 DNA reads TGTGCCAGCAGCTTAGCCAGGAACACTGAAGCTTTCTTT.

This clone was seen a few times. The CDR3 reads CASSPGTAIEAFF. For the CDR3, the DNA is TGTGCCAGCAGTCCGGGGACAGCGATTGAAGCTTTCTTT. This chain links TRBV12-3 or TRBV12-4 with TRBJ1-1; 7 bases fit TRBD1. The CDR3 is 13 amino acids. Losses at the gene ends were 5 bases for V and 7 bases for J; bases not matched to a gene: 7.

The chain employs TRBV6-5 and TRBJ2-5; D may be TRBD2 (6 bases). Trimming removed 4 bases at V and 4 bases at J, with 13 bases between. The CDR3 covers 14 residues. Germline CDR1 MNHEY, CDR2 SVGAGI. The CDR3 DNA reads as TGTGCCAGCAGTTCCTCCGGGGGAGGAGAGACCCAGTACTTC. It encodes CASSSSGGGETQYF.

V gene TRBV7-6 combines with J gene TRBJ1-6, with 9 positions matching TRBD1. V shed 2 bases, J shed 7 bases, and the junction held 9 bases outside the gene matches. CDR1 SGHVS and CDR2 FNYEAQ come from the germline V gene. The CDR3 loop spans 17 amino acids. CDR3 DNA: TGTGCCAGCAGCTTACGGGTACAGGGGGCGGAAAATTCACCCCTCCACTTT. It yields the protein CASSLRVQGAENSPLHF.

The CDR3 coding sequence is TGTGCCAGCAGTTTACTCGTAGTATCGGAGAACACTGAAGCTTTCTTT. Its protein is CASSLLVVSENTEAFF. The chain joins TRBV28 to TRBJ1-1; no clear D. This CDR3 comprises 16 residues. Germline V gene lookup returns CDR1 MDHEN and CDR2 SYDVKM. The ends were cut back, 2 bases at V and 1 base at J, with 14 bases in the middle.

CDR3 loop: CSADPISKQYF. DNA for the CDR3: TGCAGTGCGGATCCTATCTCTAAGCAGTACTTC. The chain has TRBV20-1 and TRBJ2-7; D unclear. The germline V gene encodes CDR1 DFQATT and CDR2 SNEGSKA (reference sequence). The CDR3 runs to 11 residues. Trimming pared 6 bases from V and 8 bases from J, leaving 14 bases between.

The J gene is TRBJ2-7, the V gene TRBV4-1, with D possibly being TRBD1 (6 bases). The germline V gene encodes CDR1 MGHRA and CDR2 YSYEKL. The CDR3 consists of 15 residues. With 1 base removed from V and 3 bases from J, the gap between germline ends came to 13 bases. This CDR3 is CASSQVGKGGYEQYF. The DNA of the CDR3 is TGCGCCAGCAGCCAAGTAGGGAAAGGGGGCTACGAGCAGTACTTC.

The genes are TRBV19 and TRBJ1-4, with D perhaps matching TRBD1 (5 bases). The germline V gene has CDR1 LNHDA and CDR2 SQIVND (reference sequence). Between the trimmed V and J ends, which lost 11 bases and 8 bases, there was a span of 12 bases. The CDR3 extends over 11 amino acids. This CDR3 reads CACQEGEKLFF. CDR3 nucleotides: TGTGCCTGCCAGGAGGGGGAAAAACTGTTTTTT.

The chain uses TRBV2 and TRBJ2-5; TRBD2 matches at 9 bases. With 8 bases clipped from V and 3 bases from J, the junction kept 7 bases outside the gene matches. The germline CDR1 and CDR2 sequences are SNHLY and FYNNEI. The CDR3 has 14 residues. DNA for the CDR3: TGTGCCAGCGGGGTAGCGGGAGTAGAAGAGACCCAGTACTTC. Its protein product is CASGVAGVEETQYF.

The chain couples TRBV27 to TRBJ1-6; possibly TRBD1 for D (6 bases). Germline V gene lookup returns CDR1 MNHEY and CDR2 SMNVEV (reference sequence). V gave up 2 bases and J gave up 7 bases, with 9 bases separating them. This CDR3 contains 14 residues. The CDR3 loop is CASSLGQTNSPLHF. The CDR3 DNA reads as TGTGCCAGCAGTTTAGGACAGACGAATTCACCCCTCCACTTT.

The chain combines TRBV7-9 with TRBJ2-3; no firm D call. Trimming took 6 bases from V and 3 from J, leaving 13 bases between them. Per germline, CDR1 SEHNR and CDR2 FQNEAQ (reference sequence). The CDR3 extends over 14 amino acids. CDR3 sequence reads: CASSLDPSTDTQYF. CDR3 DNA: TGTGCCAGCAGTCTCGACCCCTCAACAGATACGCAGTATTTT.

The chain links TRBV11-2 to TRBJ2-5, with D perhaps TRBD1 or TRBD2 (5 bases each). Trimming stripped 0 bases from V and 0 bases from J, with 11 bases between. The CDR3 has 16 amino acids. Germline assignment: CDR1 SGHAT and CDR2 FQNNGV. The CDR3 is CASSLEGVVYQETQYF. Here the CDR3 DNA reads TGTGCCAGCAGCTTAGAGGGGGTTGTGTACCAAGAGACCCAGTACTTC.

This chain connects TRBV13 to TRBJ2-1; unclear D gene. The CDR3 is 14 amino acids. The germline gives CDR1 PRHDT, CDR2 FYEKMQ (reference sequence). The V end was cut by 4 bases, the J end by 3 bases, with 10 bases between. CDR3 residues: CASSWPGRYNEQFF. Written as DNA, the CDR3 is TGTGCCAGCAGCTGGCCGGGCCGCTACAATGAGCAGTTCTTC.